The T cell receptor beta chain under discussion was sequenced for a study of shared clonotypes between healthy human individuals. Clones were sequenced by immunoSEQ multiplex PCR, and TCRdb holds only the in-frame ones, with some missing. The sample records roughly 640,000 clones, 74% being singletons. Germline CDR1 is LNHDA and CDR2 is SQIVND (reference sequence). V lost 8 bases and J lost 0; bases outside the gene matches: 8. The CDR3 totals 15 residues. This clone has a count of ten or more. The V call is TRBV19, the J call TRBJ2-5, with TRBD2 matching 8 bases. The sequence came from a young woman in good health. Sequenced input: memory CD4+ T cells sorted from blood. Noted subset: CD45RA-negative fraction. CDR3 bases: TGTGCCAGTGCAAACGGGAGGGCTTACCAAGAGACCCAGTACTTC. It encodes CASANGRAYQETQYF.